The clone carrying this TCR beta chain was observed a few times. In the original workflow: By means of reference gene primer amplification, nucleated cell counts were estimated. Sequenced by immunoSEQ multiplex PCR; TCRdb stores in-frame clones only, minus some. V and J calls and clone size come straight from that table; D and trimming were deduced from the DNA. The sample holds 180,000 or so clones, about 83% seen once. The data originate from a study of blood T cell repertoires in COVID-19. Study summary: Researchers got acute and convalescent COVID-19 samples from the United States, Italy and Spain. Sources were T cells, B-cell-depleted T cells, or PBMCs; the material itself was cDNA or gDNA.

Germline CDR1 and CDR2: MNHEY and SMNVEV (reference sequence). This CDR3 contains 14 residues. V lost 2 bases, J lost 1 base, and 8 bases lay in between. The chain uses TRBV27 and TRBJ1-1, with unresolved D. The receptor comes from a man aged 18 to 30 with active or convalescent COVID-19. The sequencing input was peripheral blood. The CDR3 spells CASSLNSQNTEAFF. The CDR3 DNA reads as TGTGCCAGCAGTTTAAACAGCCAGAACACTGAAGCTTTCTTT.